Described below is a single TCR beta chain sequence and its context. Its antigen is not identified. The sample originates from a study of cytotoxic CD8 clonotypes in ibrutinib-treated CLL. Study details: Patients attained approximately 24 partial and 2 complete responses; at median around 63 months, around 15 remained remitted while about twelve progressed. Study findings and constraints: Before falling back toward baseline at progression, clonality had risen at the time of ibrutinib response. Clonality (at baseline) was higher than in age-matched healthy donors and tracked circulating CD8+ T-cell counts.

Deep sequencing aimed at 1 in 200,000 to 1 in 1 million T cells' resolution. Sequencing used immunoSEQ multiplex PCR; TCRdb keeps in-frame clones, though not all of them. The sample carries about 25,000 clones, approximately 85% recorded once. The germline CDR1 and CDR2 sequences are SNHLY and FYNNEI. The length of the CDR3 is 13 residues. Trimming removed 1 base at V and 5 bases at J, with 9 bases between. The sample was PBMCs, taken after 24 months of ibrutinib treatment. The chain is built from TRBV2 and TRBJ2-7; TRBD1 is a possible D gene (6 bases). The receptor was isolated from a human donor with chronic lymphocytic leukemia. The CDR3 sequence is CASSEGRQDEQYF. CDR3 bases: TGTGCCAGCAGTGAAGGGCGACAGGACGAGCAGTACTTC.